Listed here are 27 T cell receptor beta chains from one sample, sequenced in a study of blood T cell repertoires in COVID-19. The assay was immunoSEQ multiplex PCR, and TCRdb's table has in-frame clones only and misses some. The table lists roughly 190,000 clones, less than 85% of them singletons. Sequenced input: peripheral blood. These receptors came from a woman between 45 and 60 years old with acute or convalescent COVID-19.

In this sample, this clone turned up a few times. The CDR3 protein is CASSQAKRTGLYNEQFF. CDR3 in DNA: TGTGCCAGCAGCCAAGCCAAGAGGACAGGGTTGTACAATGAGCAGTTCTTC. The chain carries TRBV14 and TRBJ2-1, with 8 positions matching TRBD1. V was clipped by 1 base and J by 4 bases; unmatched bases: 9. The CDR3 has 17 amino acids. The germline V gene has CDR1 SGHDN and CDR2 FVKESK. The entire variable domain, with the rest obtained from reference TRBV14 and TRBJ2-1, is as follows: EAGVTQFPSHSVIEKGQTVTLRCDPISGHDNLYWYRRVMGKEIKFLLHFVKESKQDESGMPNNRFLAERTGGTYSTLKVQPAELEDSGVYFCASSQAKRTGLYNEQFFGPGTRLTVL.

This clone was detected a few times. The J gene is TRBJ1-3, the V gene TRBV14; no firm D call. The ends were cut back, 5 bases at V and 8 bases at J, with 16 bases in the middle. Per germline, CDR1 SGHDN and CDR2 FVKESK. The CDR3 runs to 14 residues. This CDR3 is CASSSPGRAHTIYF. In DNA, the CDR3 is TGTGCCAGCAGCTCCCCCGGGAGGGCACACACCATATATTTT.

V gene TRBV11-2 combines with J gene TRBJ1-3; 9 nucleotides line up with TRBD1. Trimming took 5 bases from V and 0 from J; bases not matched to a gene: 5. The CDR3 runs 16 residues. CDR1 is SGHAT and CDR2 is FQNNGV in the germline V gene. The CDR3 here is CASSPWTGDSGNTIYF. The CDR3 DNA follows: TGTGCCAGCAGCCCCTGGACAGGGGACTCTGGAAACACCATATATTTT.

This clone was detected a few times. V usage is TRBV6-1 and J usage is TRBJ2-6, with D perhaps TRBD1 (6 bases). V was clipped by 2 bases and J by 0 bases, with 17 bases between them. Germline CDR1 is MNHNS and CDR2 is SASEGT. The CDR3 extends over 19 amino acids. The CDR3 sequence is CASSERNPGQISGANVLTF. In DNA, the CDR3 is TGTGCCAGCAGTGAACGGAACCCGGGACAAATCTCTGGGGCCAACGTCCTGACTTTC.

V is TRBV9 and J is TRBJ2-1; no reliable D call. Trimming shortened V by 0 bases and J by 8 bases, and 15 bases separated the two germline ends. Germline-derived CDR1 and CDR2 are SGDLS and YYNGEE. The CDR3 spans 15 residues. CDR3 coding DNA: TGTGCCAGCAGCGTAGGAGCTAGAAATTTGTATGAGCAGTTCTTC. Protein sequence: CASSVGARNLYEQFF.

This chain uses TRBV20-1 with TRBJ1-5, with a weak D call TRBD1 (6 bases). Germline loops: CDR1 DFQATT, CDR2 SNEGSKA (reference sequence). Trimming took 6 bases from V and 7 from J, leaving 10 bases between them. The CDR3 contains 11 residues. CDR3 protein: CSARGGQPQHF. The CDR3 bases are TGCAGTGCCAGGGGAGGGCAGCCCCAGCATTTT.

The chain uses TRBV6-6 and TRBJ2-7; 13 bases match TRBD2. There are 15 residues in the CDR3. The J segment lost 2 bases and the V segment lost 6 bases, leaving 4 bases of the junction unmatched. Germline V CDR1 and CDR2: MNHNY, SVGAGI (reference sequence). The CDR3 is CASRAGTSGTYEQYF. CDR3 bases: TGTGCCAGCAGAGCTGGGACTAGCGGGACCTACGAGCAGTACTTC.

The table lists this clone with a few counts. The chain combines TRBV7-2 with TRBJ1-1, with a possible D match to TRBD1 (5 bases). Germline-derived CDR1 and CDR2 are SGHTA and FQGNSA. V was pared by 2 bases and J by 5 bases, with 12 bases between. This CDR3 is 14 amino acids long. CDR3 region: CASSLNWGVTEAFF. The CDR3 DNA reads TGTGCCAGCAGCTTAAATTGGGGGGTAACTGAAGCTTTCTTT.

The chain is built from TRBV11-2 and TRBJ2-1, with D possibly being TRBD1 (5 bases). Trimming stripped 2 bases from V and 0 bases from J, with 8 bases between. The CDR3 runs 15 residues. Germline CDR1 is SGHAT and CDR2 is FQNNGV. As DNA, the CDR3 is TGTGCCAGCAGCTTAACCGACAGCTCCTACAATGAGCAGTTCTTC. It specifies CASSLTDSSYNEQFF.

The chain combines TRBV11-2 with TRBJ1-3, with 7 bases matching TRBD1. The CDR3 runs to 14 residues. V trimming: 3 bases; J trimming: 6 bases; junction bases outside the gene matches: 5. Germline CDR1 is SGHAT and CDR2 is FQNNGV. CDR3 DNA: TGTGCCAGCAGCTTTACAGGGGCAACAAACACCATATATTTT. As protein: CASSFTGATNTIYF.

The chain couples TRBV6-2 or TRBV6-3 to TRBJ1-5, with D hard to call. In germline, CDR1 is MNHEY, CDR2 SVGEGT. The V end lost 4 bases, the J end lost 2 bases, and 15 bases lay between the germline ends. CDR3 length: 16 amino acids. The CDR3 DNA sequence: TGTGCCAGCAGTTCCTCGGGGAGCTGGGGCAATCAGCCCCAGCATTTT. Translation gives CASSSSGSWGNQPQHF.

This rearrangement joins TRBV6-5 to TRBJ1-2; TRBD1 might be the D (6 bases). The V and J ends lost 5 bases and 8 bases respectively, with 15 bases between them. Germline V gene data show CDR1 as MNHEY and CDR2 as SVGAGI. The CDR3 is made up of 13 amino acids. The CDR3 region has the DNA TGTGCCAGCAGTCCCTACAGGGACCGGGGCTACACCTTC. It translates to CASSPYRDRGYTF.

The genes are TRBV7-2 and TRBJ2-5, with 7 bases aligning to TRBD2. CDR1 is SGHTA, CDR2 FQGNSA, per germline. The V gene end was trimmed by 1 base and the J gene end by 2 bases; junction bases not matched to a gene: 7. This CDR3 has 16 amino acids. This CDR3 is CASSLGLLGGQETQYF. The CDR3 DNA reads as TGTGCCAGCAGCTTAGGCCTTCTCGGGGGGCAAGAGACCCAGTACTTC.

The chain combines TRBV7-2 with TRBJ2-7, with 7 bases aligning to TRBD1. The CDR3 is 15 amino acids. In germline, CDR1 is SGHTA, CDR2 FQGNSA. The V segment lost 3 bases and the J segment 4 bases; nucleotides outside the gene matches: 9. The chain's CDR3 is CASSFHNGRGYEQYF. The CDR3 region has the DNA TGTGCCAGCAGCTTTCACAATGGCAGGGGGTACGAGCAGTACTTC.

The chain recombines TRBV15 with TRBJ2-1; D ambiguous. The CDR3 totals 14 residues. The germline CDR1 and CDR2 sequences are LNHNV and YYDKDF (reference sequence). Trimming took off 5 bases at V and 0 bases at J, with 8 bases between the two ends. The DNA for the CDR3 is TGTGCCACCAGCGGCCGGAGCTCCTACAATGAGCAGTTCTTC. Translation: CATSGRSSYNEQFF.

The genes are TRBV24-1 and TRBJ2-1; 13 nucleotides agree with TRBD2. The CDR3 extends over 16 amino acids. Germline V lookup: CDR1 KGHDR, CDR2 SFDVKD. The J segment lost 5 bases and the V segment lost 3 bases, leaving 3 bases of the junction unmatched. The DNA of the CDR3 is TGTGCCACCAGTGATAGGACTAGCGGGAGTAACAATGAGCAGTTCTTC. It codes for CATSDRTSGSNNEQFF.

The chain uses TRBV11-2 and TRBJ1-2; D is undetermined. Trimming pared 0 bases from V and 6 bases from J, leaving 14 bases between. The germline gives CDR1 SGHAT, CDR2 FQNNGV. The CDR3 has 15 amino acids. The CDR3 here is CASSLDRGIWNGYTF. CDR3 nucleotide sequence: TGTGCCAGCAGCTTAGATCGAGGCATCTGGAATGGCTACACCTTC.

The gene calls are TRBV19 and TRBJ2-7, with 12 bases that match TRBD2. V gave up 5 bases and J gave up 2 bases; unmatched junction bases: 4. The CDR3 extends over 15 amino acids. Germline V lookup: CDR1 LNHDA, CDR2 SQIVND (reference sequence). The CDR3, as DNA: TGTGCCAGTAGTCCCCGACTAGCGGGAGCCTACGAGCAGTACTTC. This encodes CASSPRLAGAYEQYF.

The V call is TRBV4-3, the J call TRBJ2-5, with 7 bases that match TRBD2. CDR3 length equals 17 residues. V trimming: 1 base; J trimming: 1 base; junction bases outside the gene matches: 9. In germline, CDR1 is LGHNA, CDR2 YSLEER. The CDR3 spells CASSQAPAGAVQETQYF. CDR3 in DNA: TGCGCCAGCAGCCAAGCCCCTGCGGGAGCGGTCCAAGAGACCCAGTACTTC.

CDR3 DNA sequence: TGTGCCACCAGTGAGGGGGGGGGAAACATTCAGTACTTC. Its translation is CATSEGGGNIQYF. The genes are TRBV24-1 and TRBJ2-4, with 7 bases that match TRBD2. J lost 6 bases, V lost 4 bases, and 2 bases had no gene match. The CDR3 consists of 13 residues. Per the germline V gene, CDR1 is KGHDR and CDR2 is SFDVKD.

This clone was recorded only once. V is TRBV6-5 and J is TRBJ2-7; 8 positions match TRBD2. V lost 9 bases and J lost 0; bases outside the gene matches: 7. This CDR3 spans 14 amino acids. Germline CDR1 MNHEY, CDR2 SVGAGI. The DNA for the CDR3 is TGTGCCAGTAAGGCGGGAGGCAGCTCCTACGAGCAGTACTTC. Residues: CASKAGGSSYEQYF.

The V and J genes are TRBV9 and TRBJ2-1; D may be TRBD1 (6 bases). The germline V gene encodes CDR1 SGDLS and CDR2 YYNGEE. The CDR3 spans 11 residues. V dropped 3 bases and J dropped 14 bases, with 12 bases sitting between them. The CDR3: CASSADSRKFF. The CDR3 DNA is TGTGCCAGCAGCGCGGACAGCAGGAAGTTCTTC.

The chain has TRBV6-5 and TRBJ1-4, with 8 bases matching TRBD1. Germline CDR1 MNHEY, CDR2 SVGAGI. V trimming: 6 bases; J trimming: 5 bases; junction bases outside the gene matches: 8. The CDR3 loop spans 15 amino acids. CDR3 bases: TGTGCCAGCAGAGACTCCGGGACAGGAAATGAAAAACTGTTTTTT. It codes for CASRDSGTGNEKLFF.

Concerning this clone: The identical CDR3 is also encoded by other nucleotide sequences in the sample. The CDR3 nucleotides are TGTGCCAGCAGTTACTCGACTGCAACTAATGAAAAACTGTTTTTT. Its translation is CASSYSTATNEKLFF. The chain combines TRBV6-5 with TRBJ1-4; D is ambiguous. V was pared by 0 bases and J by 0 bases, with 5 bases between. From germline, CDR1 is MNHEY and CDR2 SVGAGI. The length of the CDR3 is 15 residues.

This clone was observed a single time. The J gene is TRBJ2-7, the V gene TRBV30; D is perhaps TRBD2 (6 bases). The CDR3 contains 15 residues. V was cut by 2 bases and J by 2 bases, with 16 bases left in between. The germline V gene encodes CDR1 GTSNPN and CDR2 SVGIG (reference sequence). CDR3 residues: CAWSIGTLRAYEQYF. The DNA for the CDR3 is TGTGCCTGGAGTATCGGGACTTTACGGGCCTACGAGCAGTACTTC.

The DNA for the CDR3 is TGTGCCAGCAGCCCTGCTAGCGGGAGTCGGAGTGAGCAGTTCTTC. Translation gives CASSPASGSRSEQFF. The chain links TRBV5-4 to TRBJ2-1; 10 bases are shared with TRBD2. V lost 4 bases to trimming and J lost 9 bases; unmatched junction nucleotides: 10. CDR1 is SGHNT, CDR2 YYREEE, per germline (reference sequence). CDR3 length equals 15 residues.

This clone turned up a few times. The same CDR3 is also encoded by other DNA sequences in this sample. V is TRBV25-1 and J is TRBJ2-1, with D perhaps TRBD2 (6 bases). V was pared by 4 bases and J by 6 bases, with 10 bases between. The CDR3 extends over 13 amino acids. CDR1 and CDR2 from the germline V gene are MGHDK and SYGVNS. Here the CDR3 DNA reads TGTGCCAGCAGTGGGACCGGGGGCAATGAGCAGTTCTTC. This gives the protein CASSGTGGNEQFF.